The clone carrying this T cell receptor (beta chain) was picked up one time. Libraries were prepared by immunoSEQ multiplex PCR; TCRdb keeps only in-frame clonotypes and omits some of them. The sample shows fewer than 1.8 million clones, 97% to 99% of them seen only once. The data were obtained in a study of shared clonotypes between healthy human individuals. Germline V gene data show CDR1 as MNHEY and CDR2 as SMNVEV (reference sequence). The CDR3 contains 14 residues. The V and J ends lost 5 bases and 4 bases respectively, with 14 bases between them. The rearrangement links TRBV27 to TRBJ1-2, with a possible D match to TRBD1 (5 bases). Source material: naive CD4+ T cells sorted from blood. Sample subset: CD45RA+ positively selected. The sequence came from a young man in good health. CDR3 residues: CASSRDLAGYGYTF. For the CDR3, the DNA is TGTGCCAGCAGTCGGGACCTTGCTGGCTATGGCTACACCTTC.